This passage covers 9 T cell receptor beta chains from one sample sequenced in a study of molecular identifiers for immune sequencing clone quantification. TCRdb analysed the PCR reads with MiXCR anew, one entry per CDR3 protein. In the table there are over 600,000 distinct CDR3 sequences, just under 20% of which are singletons. The sample comprised naive CD8+ T cells from blood, with Jurkat cell RNA spiked in. Subset meaning: FACS-sorted CD8+CD4-CCR7+CD45RA+ naive T cells. Receptors were obtained from a human donor in good health. Some libraries in this study had Jurkat cell RNA spiked in.

The chain recombines TRBV6-5 with TRBJ2-1; 7 bases match TRBD2. The CDR3 extends over 14 amino acids. Germline trimming cut 2 bases from V and 7 bases from J; bases unmatched to any gene: 5. Germline lookup yields CDR1 MNHEY and CDR2 SVGAGI. Here the CDR3 reads CASSYPGRANEQFF. CDR3 sequence (DNA): TGTGCCAGCAGTTACCCAGGGAGGGCAAATGAGCAGTTCTTC.

This clonotype was picked up a small number of times. A much larger clone differs from this one at a single base, so this may be a read error. The CDR3 reads CASSQERAYEQYF. Here the CDR3 DNA reads TGCGCCAGCAGCCAAGAGAGGGCCTACGAGCAGTACTTC. The chain combines TRBV4-1 with TRBJ2-7, with TRBD2 as a possible D gene (5 bases). The CDR3 covers 13 residues. The V and J ends lost 0 bases and 2 bases respectively, with 5 bases between them. Germline V gene sequence: CDR1 MGHRA, CDR2 YSYEKL.

A note on this clonotype: This may come from a read error, since a much larger clone is one base off. The gene calls are TRBV27 and TRBJ1-6, with D hard to call. The CDR3 covers 12 residues. Germline loops: CDR1 MNHEY, CDR2 SMNVEV (reference sequence). In DNA form, the CDR3 reads TGTGCCAGCAGTTTCTTTAATTCACCCTTCCACTTT. This encodes CASSFFNSPFHF.

This clonotype has at least ten counts. V and J are TRBV5-4 and TRBJ2-5; weak D call: TRBD1 (5 bases). This CDR3 contains 13 residues. Trimming took 3 bases from V and 4 from J, leaving 10 bases between them. Germline V gene sequence: CDR1 SGHNT, CDR2 YYREEE (reference sequence). CDR3 in DNA: TGTGCCAGCAGCTCGGACACTGGAGAGACCCAGTACTTC. Translation: CASSSDTGETQYF.

This clonotype was picked up many times. This chain links TRBV25-1 with TRBJ2-3; D uncertain. Trimming left V 4 bases short and J 2 bases short, with 10 bases between. The CDR3 length is 14 residues. The germline CDR1 and CDR2 sequences are MGHDK and SYGVNS. The CDR3 reads CASSGLANTDTQYF. The CDR3 DNA sequence: TGTGCCAGCAGTGGGTTAGCCAACACAGATACGCAGTATTTT.

The rearrangement joins TRBV29-1 to TRBJ2-3; weak D call: TRBD2 (6 bases). Trimming stripped 5 bases from V and 3 bases from J, with 15 bases between. This CDR3 region has 14 residues. The germline CDR1 and CDR2 sequences are SQVTM and ANQGSEA. CDR3 sequence: CSVFSGVETDTQYF. The CDR3 DNA sequence: TGCAGCGTTTTTTCGGGGGTGGAAACAGATACGCAGTATTTT.

This clonotype was observed many times. V gene TRBV7-9 combines with J gene TRBJ1-6; D not certain. Deletions cut 2 bases from V and 7 bases from J, with 9 bases between. This CDR3 comprises 14 residues. CDR1 and CDR2 from the germline V gene are SEHNR and FQNEAQ (reference sequence). The CDR3 DNA follows: TGTGCCAGCAGCTTAACCATGGGGAATTCACCCCTCCACTTT. It translates to CASSLTMGNSPLHF.

This clonotype was counted many times. The chain carries TRBV6-1 and TRBJ2-7; tentative D call: TRBD1 (6 bases). This CDR3 spans 14 amino acids. CDR1 and CDR2 (germline): MNHNS, SASEGT. V dropped 6 bases and J dropped 2 bases, with 14 bases sitting between them. CDR3 protein: CASSSGHFTYEQYF. The CDR3 nucleotides read TGTGCCAGCAGCTCGGGACACTTTACCTACGAGCAGTACTTC.

To note about this clonotype: A much larger clone differs from this one at a single base, so this may be a read error. V is TRBV27 and J is TRBJ1-5, with unresolved D. The germline V gene encodes CDR1 MNHEY and CDR2 SMNVEV (reference sequence). The CDR3 totals 13 residues. DNA for the CDR3: TGTACCAGCAGTTTAATGAGCAATCAGCCCCAGCATTTT. Its protein product is CTSSLMSNQPQHF.